This T cell receptor (beta chain) derives from a study of identical twins. Study outcomes and limitations: The models gave estimates that fell short of the out-of-frame TCR alpha sharing seen in monozygotic twins. Conclusions came from cross-sectional statistical analysis, not from following the same donors.

TCRdb re-derived calls from the 5' RACE reads in MiXCR, one entry per CDR3 protein. Of hundreds of thousands of distinct CDR3 sequences in the sample, more than 6.5% were seen once. This clonotype has just a few counts. Its antigen is currently unknown. The same sample was also used in a study of yellow fever vaccine responses in identical twins.

The source material was PBMCs. The sequence was obtained from a woman aged 18-30 years in good health.

This chain's CDR3 is CATSRGTSGKADTQYF. In DNA form, the CDR3 reads TGTGCCACCAGCAGAGGTACTAGCGGGAAGGCAGATACGCAGTATTTT. The chain recombines TRBV15 with TRBJ2-3; TRBD2 matches at 10 bases. Germline V gene lookup returns CDR1 LNHNV and CDR2 YYDKDF (reference sequence). The ends lost 1 base at V and 4 bases at J; junction bases unmatched: 5. The CDR3 spans 16 residues.